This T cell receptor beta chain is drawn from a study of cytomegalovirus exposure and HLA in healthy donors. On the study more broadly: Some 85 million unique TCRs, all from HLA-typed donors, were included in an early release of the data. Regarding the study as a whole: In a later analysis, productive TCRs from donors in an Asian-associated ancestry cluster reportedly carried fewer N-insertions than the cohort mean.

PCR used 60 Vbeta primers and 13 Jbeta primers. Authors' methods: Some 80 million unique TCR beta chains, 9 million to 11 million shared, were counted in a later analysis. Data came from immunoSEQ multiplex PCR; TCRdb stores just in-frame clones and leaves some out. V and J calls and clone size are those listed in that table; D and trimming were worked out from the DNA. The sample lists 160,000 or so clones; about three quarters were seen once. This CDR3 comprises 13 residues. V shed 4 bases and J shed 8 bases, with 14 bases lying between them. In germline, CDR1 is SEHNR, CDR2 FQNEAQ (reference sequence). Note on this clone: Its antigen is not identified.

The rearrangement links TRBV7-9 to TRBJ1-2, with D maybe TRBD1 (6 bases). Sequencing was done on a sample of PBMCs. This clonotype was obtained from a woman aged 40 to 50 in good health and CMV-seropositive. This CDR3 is CASSSGGYRGYTF. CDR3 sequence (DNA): TGTGCCAGCAGCTCGGGGGGCTACAGGGGCTACACCTTC.